Below, 24 T cell receptor beta chains from the same sample are listed, as sequenced in a study of metastatic and nonmetastatic thyroid tumors. TCRdb re-called clones via MiXCR from the PCR reads. Among some 6,000 clones listed, roughly a sixth were seen once. All patients were treatment-naive before thyroid surgery. The specimen sequenced was tumor tissue. These receptor sequences come from a male donor with papillary thyroid cancer or a benign thyroid nodule (not recorded which). Some clones in this sample may be carry-over from other donors' samples.

Within the sample, this clone is medium-sized. The J gene is TRBJ2-7, the V gene TRBV6-2 or TRBV6-3; D gene unclear. V gave up 2 bases and J gave up 3 bases, with 8 bases separating them. CDR3 size: 13 residues. Germline V gene sequence: CDR1 MNHEY, CDR2 SVGEGT. The CDR3 sequence: CASSYTDIYEQYF. The CDR3 DNA reads TGTGCCAGCAGTTACACAGACATCTACGAGCAGTACTTC.

The V call is TRBV7-6, the J call TRBJ2-1; tentatively, D is TRBD2 (6 bases). Germline loops: CDR1 SGHVS, CDR2 FNYEAQ. V lost 1 base and J lost 0, with 10 bases in between. The CDR3 has 16 residues. The CDR3 nucleotides are TGTGCCAGCAGCTTAGTTTGGGAGGCCTCCTACAATGAGCAGTTCTTC. Translation: CASSLVWEASYNEQFF.

This clone qualifies as medium-sized. V gene TRBV6-1 combines with J gene TRBJ2-1, with 7 nucleotides matching TRBD1. Unmatched junction bases numbered 9, after V lost 4 bases and J lost 6 bases. Germline V lookup: CDR1 MNHNS, CDR2 SASEGT. The CDR3 spans 15 residues. The CDR3 sequence: CASSAPGQSTNEQFF. The CDR3 DNA reads as TGTGCCAGCAGTGCTCCGGGACAGAGTACCAATGAGCAGTTCTTC.

This clone was observed a handful of times. The V gene is TRBV28, the J gene TRBJ2-1; D ambiguous. This CDR3 spans 14 amino acids. The germline V and J ends were trimmed by 3 bases and 6 bases, with 12 bases remaining between them. Germline CDR1 is MDHEN and CDR2 is SYDVKM. The CDR3 nucleotides read TGTGCCAGCAGTTTCGAGCTAGGATCCAATGAGCAGTTCTTC. It is translated as CASSFELGSNEQFF.

There are many counts of this clone. The CDR3 nucleotides read TGCGCCAGCAGCCAAGAACGATGGGGGGGCACAGATACGCAGTATTTT. It encodes CASSQERWGGTDTQYF. The chain combines TRBV4-1 with TRBJ2-3; D is possibly TRBD2 (6 bases). Trimming cost V 0 bases and J 1 base, with 11 bases left between them. CDR1 MGHRA and CDR2 YSYEKL come from the germline V gene. This CDR3 region has 16 residues.

In its sample, this clone is medium-sized (0.01 to 0.1%). This chain connects TRBV2 to TRBJ1-1; tentative D call: TRBD1 (6 bases). The CDR3 spans 14 residues. The germline gives CDR1 SNHLY, CDR2 FYNNEI. Trimming shortened V by 6 bases and J by 3 bases, and 14 bases separated the two germline ends. As DNA, the CDR3 is TGTGCCAGCAGGTACAGGGAAGGAGACACTGAAGCTTTCTTT. As protein: CASRYREGDTEAFF.

This clone was counted only a few times. The chain has TRBV6-2 or TRBV6-3 and TRBJ1-4; D uncertain. The CDR3 runs to 12 residues. V was clipped by 7 bases and J by 1 base, with 4 bases between them. The germline V gene has CDR1 MNHEY and CDR2 SVGEGT. The CDR3 reads CASTGTNEKLFF. In DNA form, the CDR3 reads TGTGCCAGCACTGGAACTAATGAAAAACTGTTTTTT.

The table lists this clone with many counts. The rearrangement uses TRBV13 and TRBJ1-4; TRBD1 is a possible D gene (6 bases). The V gene lost 5 bases and the J gene lost 0 bases, with 16 bases spanning the gap. Germline V gene lookup returns CDR1 PRHDT and CDR2 FYEKMQ (reference sequence). This CDR3 contains 17 residues. The CDR3 DNA reads as TGTGCCAGCAGCCGCGAAGGGGGGGGAGCAACTAATGAAAAACTGTTTTTT. This sequence encodes CASSREGGGATNEKLFF.

This clone was seen repeatedly, ten times or more. The genes are TRBV5-6 and TRBJ2-1; 11 bases line up with TRBD2. The CDR3 has 15 residues. Trimming cost V 5 bases and J 8 bases; bases outside gene matches: 9. Germline lookup yields CDR1 SGHDT and CDR2 YYEEEE. This CDR3 is CASRLLAGGPYEQFF. CDR3 DNA: TGTGCCAGCAGGCTCCTAGCGGGGGGCCCCTATGAGCAGTTCTTC. The whole variable domain, filled in from reference TRBV5-6 and TRBJ2-1, reads DAGVTQSPTHLIKTRGQQVTLRCSPKSGHDTVSWYQQALGQGPQFIFQYYEEEERQRGNFPDRFSGHQFPNYSSELNVNALLLGDSALYLCASRLLAGGPYEQFFGPGTRLTVL.

This rearrangement joins TRBV28 to TRBJ2-7; D not certain. V was cut by 5 bases and J by 6 bases, with 11 bases left in between. This CDR3 is 12 amino acids long. CDR1 is MDHEN, CDR2 SYDVKM, per germline. The CDR3 region is CASSPILGEQYF. The CDR3 region has the DNA TGTGCCAGCAGTCCCATACTCGGCGAGCAGTACTTC.

This clone qualifies as medium-sized (0.01 to 0.1%). J is TRBJ1-1 and V is TRBV6-1; possibly TRBD1 for D (5 bases). The germline CDR1 and CDR2 sequences are MNHNS and SASEGT. The CDR3 consists of 11 residues. Trimming stripped 6 bases from V and 10 bases from J, with 12 bases between. CDR3 sequence reads: CASSEGYGAFF. CDR3 coding DNA: TGTGCCAGCAGCGAGGGGTACGGAGCTTTCTTT.

This clone was recorded a few times. The V call is TRBV2, the J call TRBJ2-3, with D perhaps TRBD2 (5 bases). Trimming pared 4 bases from V and 7 bases from J, leaving 18 bases between. CDR1 is SNHLY, CDR2 FYNNEI, per germline. The CDR3 loop spans 15 amino acids. The CDR3 nucleotides read TGTGCCAGCAGTGCCCGTGGCGGGTGGGTGAATACGCAGTATTTT. It codes for CASSARGGWVNTQYF.

By share, this clone ranks as medium-sized (0.01 to 0.1%). The chain employs TRBV25-1 and TRBJ2-3; the match to TRBD2 covers 10 bases. In germline, CDR1 is MGHDK, CDR2 SYGVNS. This CDR3 spans 14 amino acids. The trim removed 8 bases at V and 5 bases at J, leaving 7 bases unmatched. This CDR3 is CASGLAGDIDTQYF. DNA of the CDR3: TGTGCCAGCGGCCTAGCGGGAGATATAGATACGCAGTATTTT. The full variable domain, with the rest looked up from reference TRBV25-1 and TRBJ2-3, is EADIYQTPRYLVIGTGKKITLECSQTMGHDKMYWYQQDPGMELHLIHYSYGVNSTEKGDLSSESTVSRIRTEHFPLTLESARPSHTSQYLCASGLAGDIDTQYFGPGTRLTVL.

In the case of this clone: The junction departs from germline at one end; a sequencing error may be responsible. The chain uses TRBV6-4 and TRBJ2-3; D possibly corresponds to TRBD2 (7 bases). CDR3 size: 16 residues. Germline V lookup: CDR1 MRHNA, CDR2 SNTAGT. The CDR3 DNA reads TGTGCCAGCAGTTACTCGCCGGGGGGCCGAGGTAGTACGCAGTATTTT. Amino acids: CASSYSPGGRGSTQYF.

This clone has only a few counts. This sequence joins TRBV7-2 and TRBJ2-7; 7 bases map to TRBD1. V was clipped by 5 bases and J by 4 bases; unmatched bases: 2. CDR1 is SGHTA and CDR2 is FQGNSA in the germline V gene. The length of the CDR3 is 12 residues. The CDR3, as DNA: TGTGCCAGCAGCCTACAGGGGTACGAGCAGTACTTC. Its translation is CASSLQGYEQYF.

This rearrangement joins TRBV2 to TRBJ1-3, with TRBD1 as a possible D gene (5 bases). The V end lost 1 base, the J end lost 0 bases, and 19 bases lay between the germline ends. The CDR3 sequence is 19 residues long. Germline CDR1 is SNHLY and CDR2 is FYNNEI. The CDR3 loop reads CASSEGYGGIRSSGNTIYF. CDR3 sequence (DNA): TGTGCCAGCAGTGAAGGGTACGGGGGGATACGAAGCTCTGGAAACACCATATATTTT.

This clone is medium-sized by share. The V call is TRBV10-3, the J call TRBJ2-7; perhaps TRBD2 as D (5 bases). V was shortened by 7 bases and J by 7 bases, with 20 bases between the two germline ends. This CDR3 has 14 residues. Germline loops: CDR1 ENHRY, CDR2 SYGVKD. CDR3: CAIKIAERSGEQYF. The CDR3 nucleotides read TGTGCCATCAAAATAGCCGAGCGGTCGGGAGAGCAGTACTTC.

The J gene is TRBJ2-2, the V gene TRBV12-3 or TRBV12-4; D may match TRBD1 or TRBD2 (5 bases each). The ends were cut back, 2 bases at V and 12 bases at J, with 13 bases in the middle. The CDR3 contains 13 residues. The DNA for the CDR3 is TGTGCCAGCAGTTTAATGGGGGACGGAAAGCTGTTTTTT. Translating it yields CASSLMGDGKLFF.

The V call is TRBV20-1, the J call TRBJ2-1; 7 positions agree with TRBD1. J lost 4 bases, V lost 1 base, and 4 bases had no gene match. The V gene's germline CDR1 is DFQATT and CDR2 SNEGSKA (reference sequence). This CDR3 contains 14 residues. The CDR3, as DNA: TGCAGTGCTAGAGTTGGGACAGATTACAATGAGCAGTTCTTC. Translating it yields CSARVGTDYNEQFF.

The chain employs TRBV9 and TRBJ2-3; no clear D. V was cut by 1 base and J by 4 bases, with 7 bases left in between. Germline V CDR1 and CDR2: SGDLS, YYNGEE. The CDR3 runs to 13 residues. The chain's CDR3 is CASSVFRSDTQYF. The CDR3 nucleotides are TGTGCCAGCAGCGTATTCAGGTCAGATACGCAGTATTTT.

This clone is medium-sized within its sample. The chain recombines TRBV7-2 with TRBJ2-2; 14 nucleotides align to TRBD2. V shed 0 bases and J 5 bases; nucleotides not matched to a gene: 8. The V gene's germline CDR1 is SGHTA and CDR2 FQGNSA. CDR3 length: 19 residues. The CDR3 coding sequence is TGTGCCAGCAGCTTAGCCAGCGGTGGACTAGCGGGGGGTACCGGGGAGCTGTTTTTT. Its protein product is CASSLASGGLAGGTGELFF.

This clone was detected many times. The chain couples TRBV29-1 to TRBJ2-1, with no clear D. V was shortened by 4 bases and J by 0 bases, with 7 bases between the two germline ends. The CDR3 totals 13 residues. Germline V gene sequence: CDR1 SQVTM, CDR2 ANQGSEA. CDR3 nucleotides: TGCAGCGTTGTACTATTCTCCTACAATGAGCAGTTCTTC. Translated: CSVVLFSYNEQFF.

This clone came up many times. The CDR3 coding sequence is TGCAGTGCTATTTTACAGGGGGCTGATACGCAGTATTTT. It codes for CSAILQGADTQYF. V usage is TRBV20-1 and J usage is TRBJ2-3; 9 nucleotides match TRBD1. The CDR3 has 13 residues. Germline CDR1 DFQATT, CDR2 SNEGSKA (reference sequence). The junction had 5 bases not matched to a gene; V was cut back by 4 bases and J by 6 bases.

In its sample, this clone is medium-sized (0.01 to 0.1%). The chain carries TRBV11-2 and TRBJ1-2, with TRBD1 identical over 9 bases. CDR1 is SGHAT and CDR2 is FQNNGV in the germline V gene. Trimming at V came to 2 bases and at J to 8 bases, leaving 3 bases not matched to a gene. The CDR3 has 13 amino acids. The DNA for the CDR3 is TGTGCCAGCAGCTTATACAGGGGGCTCGGCTACACCTTC. Translating gives CASSLYRGLGYTF.